The rows below give T cell receptor beta chains drawn from one sample of a study of cytomegalovirus exposure and HLA in healthy donors. The assay was immunoSEQ multiplex PCR, and TCRdb's table has in-frame clones only and misses some. Of a few hundred thousand clones in the sample, roughly 90% were seen once. Material for sequencing was PBMCs. The receptor source for this set is a woman between 18 and 29 years old in good health and CMV-seronegative. CDR3s include the opening cysteine and the closing phenylalanine or tryptophan. The D gene is left open where the match is weak. The listing skips clone size in some rows; elsewhere it reads once, few, many or a size class.

size	V	J	D	DNA	CDR3
once	TRBV19	TRBJ2-7	-	TGTGCCAGTAGTATGCACAGCGGCGAGCAGTACTTC	CASSMHSGEQYF
-	TRBV28	TRBJ2-2	TRBD2	TGTGCCAGCAGCCGGGGGGAAACGAACACCGGGGAGCTGTTTTTT	CASSRGETNTGELFF
-	TRBV28	TRBJ1-2	TRBD1	TGTGCCAGCACCTCGGGAGGGGGCCCTAACTATGGCTACACCTTC	CASTSGGGPNYGYTF
-	TRBV27	TRBJ2-6	-	TGTGCCAGCAGGTTTTTGAGGGCTGGGGCCAACGTCCTGACTTTC	CASRFLRAGANVLTF
-	TRBV27	TRBJ2-1	TRBD1	TGTGCCAGCAGTTCAAACCGCAGGGGGACACCTCCTAAAAGCTCCTACAATGAGCAGTTCTTC	CASSSNRRGTPPKSSYNEQFF
-	TRBV6-5	TRBJ2-7	-	TGTGCCAGCAGTTACTCGGTGGGACACGGCTCCTACGAGCAGTACTTC	CASSYSVGHGSYEQYF
-	TRBV6-1	TRBJ2-3	-	TGTGCCGCAGGCGATTACACAGATACGCAGTATTTT	CAAGDYTDTQYF
-	TRBV4-3	TRBJ2-1	-	TGCGCCAGCAGCGATCATCTGAGCTCCTACAATGAGCAGTTCTTC	CASSDHLSSYNEQFF
once	TRBV28	TRBJ2-3	TRBD1	TGTGCCAGCAGTGGGGACAGAACAGATACGCAGTATTTT	CASSGDRTDTQYF
-	TRBV29-1	TRBJ2-1	TRBD1	TGCAGCGTTGGGATGAACAGGGGGAGTGGTGAGCAGTTCTTC	CSVGMNRGSGEQFF
once	TRBV7-2	TRBJ2-1	-	TGTGCCAGCAGCTTAGCAGACGGCAGACTACCAAGCTCCTACAATGAGCAGTTCTTC	CASSLADGRLPSSYNEQFF
few	TRBV14	TRBJ1-1	-	TGTGCCAGCAGCCCCCAGGACACTGAAGCTTTCTTT	CASSPQDTEAFF
-	TRBV5-1	TRBJ2-3	TRBD2	TGCGCCAGCAGCACGACTAGCGGGAGGGATACGCAGTATTTT	CASSTTSGRDTQYF
-	TRBV7-9	TRBJ2-1	TRBD1	TGTGCCAGCAGCTTAGGCGTGACAGGGCGGGATGAGCAGTTCTTC	CASSLGVTGRDEQFF
once	TRBV4-2	TRBJ2-1	TRBD2	TGTGCCAGCAGCCAGGGCGGACTAGGCCTATACAATGAGCAGTTCTTC	CASSQGGLGLYNEQFF